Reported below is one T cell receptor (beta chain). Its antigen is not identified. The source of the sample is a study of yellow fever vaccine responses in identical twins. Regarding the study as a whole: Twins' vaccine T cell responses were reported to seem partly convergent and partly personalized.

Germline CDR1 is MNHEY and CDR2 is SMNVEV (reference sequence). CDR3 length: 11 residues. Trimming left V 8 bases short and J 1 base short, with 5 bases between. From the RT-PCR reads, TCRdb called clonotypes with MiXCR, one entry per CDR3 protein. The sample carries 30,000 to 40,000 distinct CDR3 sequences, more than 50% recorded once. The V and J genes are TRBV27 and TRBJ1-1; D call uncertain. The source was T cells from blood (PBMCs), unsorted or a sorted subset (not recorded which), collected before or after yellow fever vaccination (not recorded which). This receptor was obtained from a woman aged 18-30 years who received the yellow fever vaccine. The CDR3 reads CASVRNTEAFF. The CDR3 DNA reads TGTGCCAGCGTCAGGAACACTGAAGCTTTCTTT.